This passage covers 14 T cell receptor beta chains from one sample sequenced in a study of cytomegalovirus exposure and HLA in healthy donors. Primers: 60 Vbeta forward and 13 Jbeta reverse. Clones were sequenced by immunoSEQ multiplex PCR, and TCRdb holds only the in-frame ones, with some missing. Of over 120,000 clones listed, roughly 9.7% are singletons. The sequenced sample consisted of PBMCs. Receptors were obtained from a man in his forties or fifties in good health and CMV-seronegative.

This chain links TRBV4-1 with TRBJ1-1; TRBD1 matches 7 bases. V trimming: 1 base; J trimming: 5 bases; junction bases outside the gene matches: 10. The CDR3 consists of 16 residues. Germline assignment: CDR1 MGHRA and CDR2 YSYEKL. The DNA for the CDR3 is TGCGCCAGCAGCCAAGGTTTAAAAGGGGGCTGGACTGAAGCTTTCTTT. Protein product: CASSQGLKGGWTEAFF.

This clone has only a few counts. This chain joins TRBV19 and TRBJ2-5, with 7 bases lining up with TRBD2. V was pared by 5 bases and J by 2 bases, with 5 bases of the junction left unmatched. Germline CDR1 LNHDA, CDR2 SQIVND (reference sequence). This CDR3 contains 14 residues. Written as DNA, the CDR3 is TGTGCCAGTAGTCCCACTAGCGCACAAGAGACCCAGTACTTC. Encoded protein: CASSPTSAQETQYF.

The CDR3 spells CASSGIRTRGLDAFF. The CDR3, as DNA: TGTGCCAGCAGCGGAATCAGAACAAGGGGGCTTGATGCTTTCTTT. The chain uses TRBV5-5 and TRBJ1-1, with 7 bases that match TRBD1. This CDR3 comprises 15 residues. V was clipped by 4 bases and J by 11 bases; unmatched bases: 17. The V gene's germline CDR1 is SGHKS and CDR2 YYEKEE (reference sequence).

A few counts support this clone. V gene TRBV6-5 combines with J gene TRBJ2-1; 7 nucleotides match TRBD1. The germline V gene has CDR1 MNHEY and CDR2 SVGAGI. Trimming removed 6 bases from V and 2 bases from J; junction bases left unmatched: 7. This CDR3 is 15 amino acids long. The DNA of the CDR3 is TGTGCCAGCAGCCTGGACAGGTCCACCTACAATGAGCAGTTCTTC. Translated, it gives CASSLDRSTYNEQFF.

The table lists this clone with a few counts. The V gene is TRBV19, the J gene TRBJ1-1; a weak D match, TRBD1 (6 bases). Trimming stripped 6 bases from V and 2 bases from J, with 13 bases between. This CDR3 has 14 residues. The germline V gene encodes CDR1 LNHDA and CDR2 SQIVND (reference sequence). CDR3 region: CASRPGQTNTEAFF. CDR3 DNA sequence: TGTGCCAGTAGGCCGGGACAAACAAACACTGAAGCTTTCTTT.

This clone was detected a few times. The chain couples TRBV30 to TRBJ1-5; D might be TRBD1 (6 bases). With 1 base removed from V and 6 bases from J, the gap between germline ends came to 16 bases. In germline, CDR1 is GTSNPN, CDR2 SVGIG (reference sequence). The CDR3 is 15 amino acids. Written as DNA, the CDR3 is TGTGCCTGGAGTGGTGATTTACAGGGTCTTCAGCCCCAGCATTTT. This gives the protein CAWSGDLQGLQPQHF.

The rearrangement joins TRBV7-9 to TRBJ1-4; no clear D gene. In germline, CDR1 is SEHNR, CDR2 FQNEAQ (reference sequence). The CDR3 is 14 residues long. Trimming shortened V by 5 bases and J by 6 bases, and 13 bases separated the two germline ends. The CDR3 DNA sequence: TGTGCCAGCAGCCGGACTGGGGTGTATGAAAAACTGTTTTTT. It translates to CASSRTGVYEKLFF.

The rearrangement links TRBV27 to TRBJ2-3; TRBD2 aligns across 7 bases. Germline CDR1 MNHEY, CDR2 SMNVEV (reference sequence). The V gene end was trimmed by 5 bases and the J gene end by 1 base; junction bases not matched to a gene: 18. This CDR3 comprises 19 residues. CDR3 coding DNA: TGTGCCAGCAGTCCCGACGGTTTCTCTACGGGAGGTGGCACAGATACGCAGTATTTT. This translates into CASSPDGFSTGGGTDTQYF.

A few counts support this clone. The CDR3 spells CASSLTGGQPQHF. Written as DNA, the CDR3 is TGCGCCAGCAGCCTCACAGGGGGTCAGCCCCAGCATTTT. The rearrangement links TRBV5-1 to TRBJ1-5; 8 bases agree with TRBD1. This CDR3 spans 13 amino acids. With 4 bases clipped from V and 6 bases from J, the junction kept 3 bases outside the gene matches. Germline-derived CDR1 and CDR2 are SGHRS and YFSETQ.

The chain carries TRBV28 and TRBJ2-1, with TRBD2 matching 7 bases. Germline V gene sequence: CDR1 MDHEN, CDR2 SYDVKM. This CDR3 has 14 residues. V shed 9 bases, J shed 7 bases, and the junction held 12 bases outside the gene matches. The CDR3 DNA is TGTGCCAGACCCCAGGGCGGGAGTAGTAATGAGCAGTTCTTC. Translated: CARPQGGSSNEQFF.

Notes on this clone: The missing conserved phenylalanine or tryptophan at the end of this CDR3 makes a read error likely. This CDR3 reads CASSLAYARSSIPLAYGYTV. The CDR3 DNA is TGCGCCAGCAGCTTGGCATATGCTAGATCTTCTATACCTCTGGCCTATGGCTACACCGTC. This chain uses TRBV5-1 with TRBJ1-2, with D hard to call. Germline values: CDR1 SGHRS, CDR2 YFSETQ. V gave up 0 bases and J gave up 4 bases, with 28 bases separating them. The CDR3 has 20 amino acids.

This clone was seen only a few times. V usage is TRBV19 and J usage is TRBJ1-6; 9 bases line up with TRBD1. Germline CDR1 and CDR2: LNHDA and SQIVND (reference sequence). There are 17 residues in the CDR3. After removal of 7 bases from V and 7 bases from J, the junction contained 14 bases not matched to a gene. The CDR3: CASTGQGSPSINSPLHF. The DNA for the CDR3 is TGTGCCAGTACCGGACAGGGGTCTCCGTCGATCAATTCACCCCTCCACTTT.

The rearrangement links TRBV14 to TRBJ2-3; 7 nucleotides align to TRBD2. Germline CDR1 is SGHDN and CDR2 is FVKESK. The V segment lost 3 bases and the J segment 3 bases; nucleotides outside the gene matches: 6. The CDR3 is 15 amino acids. The CDR3 region has the DNA TGTGCCAGCAGCCACTTGGCGGGGGAAACAGATACGCAGTATTTT. Amino acids: CASSHLAGETDTQYF. Drawing the rest from reference TRBV14 and TRBJ2-3, the complete variable domain is EAGVTQFPSHSVIEKGQTVTLRCDPISGHDNLYWYRRVMGKEIKFLLHFVKESKQDESGMPNNRFLAERTGGTYSTLKVQPAELEDSGVYFCASSHLAGETDTQYFGPGTRLTVL.

This clone was picked up a small number of times. The V and J genes are TRBV6-1 and TRBJ2-7, with 8 positions matching TRBD1. This CDR3 has 15 residues. The J segment lost 0 bases and the V segment lost 6 bases, leaving 7 bases of the junction unmatched. CDR1 and CDR2 from the germline V gene are MNHNS and SASEGT. The CDR3, as DNA: TGTGCCAGCAGGCTGGGACAGGTTACCTCCTACGAGCAGTACTTC. Translation gives CASRLGQVTSYEQYF.